This T cell receptor (beta chain) was sequenced for a study of blood T cell repertoires in COVID-19. Looking at the study overall: Collection of acute and convalescent COVID-19 samples took place in the United States, Italy and Spain. The cDNA or gDNA used as material had been derived from T cells, B-cell-depleted T cells, or PBMCs.

Original handling: Reference gene primers were amplified, and this amplification served to estimate nucleated cell counts. TCRdb keeps only in-frame clones here, not all; method: immunoSEQ multiplex PCR. V, J and clone size are those of that table, while D and trimming were read from the DNA. In the table there are approximately 180,000 clones, around 87% of which are singletons. The CDR3 loop spans 14 amino acids. V shed 2 bases and J shed 0 bases, with 5 bases lying between them. Per germline, CDR1 MNHEY and CDR2 SVGAGI. This rearrangement joins TRBV6-5 to TRBJ1-5; no clear D. The receptor was isolated from a man aged 40-50 years with active or convalescent COVID-19. The source material was peripheral blood. In DNA, the CDR3 is TGTGCCAGCAGTTACACCTATAGCAATCAGCCCCAGCATTTT. Translating gives CASSYTYSNQPQHF.